These 17 T cell receptor beta chains share one sample of origin, sequenced in a study of shared clonotypes between healthy human individuals. The method was immunoSEQ multiplex PCR; TCRdb's version includes in-frame clones alone and lacks a portion of them. The sample has under 1,100,000 clones; around 75% are singletons. Source material: memory CD4+ T cells sorted from blood. Subset described: CD45RA-negative fraction. These receptors came from a man aged 18 to 30 in good health.

The chain recombines TRBV6-6 with TRBJ2-3; D is perhaps TRBD2 (6 bases). The ends were cut back, 2 bases at V and 9 bases at J, with 15 bases in the middle. Per germline, CDR1 MNHNY and CDR2 SVGAGI (reference sequence). The CDR3 runs 14 residues. The CDR3 spells CASSYQTSGETQYF. Written as DNA, the CDR3 is TGTGCCAGCAGTTACCAAACTTCGGGAGAGACGCAGTATTTT.

Turning to this clone: Other DNA sequences in the sample encode the same CDR3. The chain couples TRBV11-2 to TRBJ2-2; D perhaps matches TRBD1 (6 bases). The germline gives CDR1 SGHAT, CDR2 FQNNGV. Trimming cost V 4 bases and J 1 base, with 10 bases left between them. The CDR3 contains 15 residues. The CDR3 is CASSSGTKNTGELFF. In nucleotides, the CDR3 is TGTGCCAGCAGCTCCGGGACAAAGAACACCGGGGAGCTGTTTTTT.

This clone has just a few counts. The sample contains more than one DNA sequence encoding this CDR3. This rearrangement joins TRBV30 to TRBJ1-3; no clear D gene. The CDR3 sequence is 15 residues long. The V gene's germline CDR1 is GTSNPN and CDR2 SVGIG (reference sequence). The V gene lost 5 bases and the J gene lost 0 bases, with 14 bases spanning the gap. The CDR3 loop reads CAWSTGGFSGNTIYF. The DNA for the CDR3 is TGTGCCTGGTCAACCGGCGGTTTCTCTGGAAACACCATATATTTT.

J is TRBJ2-5 and V is TRBV18; 7 nucleotides match TRBD2. The CDR3 totals 13 residues. V lost 7 bases, J lost 1 base, and 3 bases stayed unmatched. CDR1 and CDR2 (germline): KGHSH, LQKENI. CDR3 residues: CASYAGVQETQYF. CDR3 coding DNA: TGTGCCAGCTACGCGGGGGTCCAAGAGACCCAGTACTTC.

V is TRBV5-8 and J is TRBJ2-7, with TRBD2 matching over 13 bases. From germline, CDR1 is SGHTS and CDR2 YDEGEE. This CDR3 region has 16 residues. Unmatched junction bases numbered 8, after V lost 4 bases and J lost 4 bases. The CDR3 loop reads CASSPGGLAGYYEQYF. The DNA of the CDR3 is TGTGCCAGCAGCCCGGGGGGACTAGCGGGATATTACGAGCAGTACTTC.

CDR3 nucleotide sequence: TGTGCCAGCAGCCAAGAACTTAGACAGTCTGGGGGCGATGAGCAGTTCTTC. It yields the protein CASSQELRQSGGDEQFF. This sequence joins TRBV5-4 and TRBJ2-1, with D perhaps matching TRBD1 (6 bases). Trimming cost V 4 bases and J 8 bases, with 25 bases left between them. Germline CDR1 SGHNT, CDR2 YYREEE (reference sequence). The CDR3 length is 17 residues.

The chain combines TRBV30 with TRBJ1-2; D is possibly TRBD1 (5 bases). The CDR3 runs 13 residues. The V gene's germline CDR1 is GTSNPN and CDR2 SVGIG (reference sequence). Trimming took 0 bases from V and 8 from J, leaving 13 bases between them. The CDR3 DNA sequence: TGTGCCTGGAGTGTAGGGCGGGACGGGGGCTACACCTTC. Protein: CAWSVGRDGGYTF.

CDR3 in DNA: TGCGCCAGCAGTCCTCTAGCGGGGGGGCCAAATACGCAGTATTTT. Its protein product is CASSPLAGGPNTQYF. The rearrangement joins TRBV10-2 to TRBJ2-3; 12 bases line up with TRBD2. The length of the CDR3 is 15 residues. Germline V gives CDR1 WSHSY, CDR2 SAAADI. The V segment lost 5 bases and the J segment 7 bases; nucleotides outside the gene matches: 7.

The chain carries TRBV7-3 and TRBJ1-2; D is unclear. The CDR3 is 18 residues long. V lost 1 base and J lost 4, with 22 bases in between. Germline lookup yields CDR1 SGHTA and CDR2 FQGTGA. The CDR3, as DNA: TGTGCCAGCAGCTTAATGAGGAAAAAGGTCGGGGTTTCCTATGGCTACACCTTC. Its protein product is CASSLMRKKVGVSYGYTF.

The rearrangement uses TRBV19 and TRBJ1-5; 7 nucleotides match TRBD1. Losses at the gene ends were 6 bases for V and 0 bases for J; bases not matched to a gene: 8. The CDR3 consists of 16 residues. Germline CDR1 is LNHDA and CDR2 is SQIVND (reference sequence). DNA of the CDR3: TGTGCCAGTAGGAACAGGGGTGGGACTAGCAATCAGCCCCAGCATTTT. Translation gives CASRNRGGTSNQPQHF.

As to this clone: At the DNA level, this CDR3 is encoded by other sequences in the same sample as well. This rearrangement joins TRBV9 to TRBJ1-1; maybe TRBD1 (5 bases). The CDR3 has 15 residues. V lost 0 bases and J lost 1, with 10 bases in between. The V gene's germline CDR1 is SGDLS and CDR2 YYNGEE. Here the CDR3 reads CASSVDEGWNTEAFF. In DNA form, the CDR3 reads TGTGCCAGCAGCGTAGATGAGGGGTGGAACACTGAAGCTTTCTTT. The whole variable domain, remainder taken from reference TRBV9 and TRBJ1-1, is DSGVTQTPKHLITATGQRVTLRCSPRSGDLSVYWYQQSLDQGLQFLIQYYNGEERAKGNILERFSAQQFPDLHSELNLSSLELGDSALYFCASSVDEGWNTEAFFGQGTRLTVV.

This chain links TRBV4-3 with TRBJ2-3, with D hard to call. V was clipped by 0 bases and J by 2 bases, with 3 bases between them. The CDR3 is made up of 13 amino acids. Germline V gene data show CDR1 as LGHNA and CDR2 as YSLEER. The CDR3 protein is CASSQDFTDTQYF. The DNA of the CDR3 is TGCGCCAGCAGCCAAGACTTCACAGATACGCAGTATTTT.

The chain links TRBV7-9 to TRBJ2-5; TRBD2 matches at 8 bases. The CDR3 covers 16 residues. The V and J ends lost 3 bases and 2 bases, in that order; junction bases with no gene match: 8. Germline V gene lookup returns CDR1 SEHNR and CDR2 FQNEAQ (reference sequence). CDR3 amino acids: CASSFDLSGRQETQYF. CDR3 nucleotides: TGTGCCAGCAGCTTCGATTTAAGCGGGAGACAAGAGACCCAGTACTTC. Supplemented by reference TRBV7-9 and TRBJ2-5, the full variable domain reads DTGVSQNPRHKITKRGQNVTFRCDPISEHNRLYWYRQTLGQGPEFLTYFQNEAQLEKSRLLSDRFSAERPKGSFSTLEIQRTEQGDSAMYLCASSFDLSGRQETQYFGPGTRLLVL.

The CDR3 here is CASSGRGQGDTKQYF. CDR3 DNA sequence: TGTGCCAGCAGTGGACGGGGACAGGGTGACACGAAGCAGTACTTC. This chain links TRBV6-6 with TRBJ2-7, with 9 nucleotides matching TRBD1. Germline V lookup: CDR1 MNHNY, CDR2 SVGAGI (reference sequence). The junction had 13 bases not matched to a gene; V was cut back by 5 bases and J by 8 bases. The CDR3 runs 15 residues.

This clone has a handful of counts. The V call is TRBV6-6, the J call TRBJ2-7; maybe TRBD1 (6 bases). CDR3 length equals 15 residues. Looked up from germline, CDR1 is MNHNY and CDR2 is SVGAGI (reference sequence). V dropped 5 bases and J dropped 6 bases, with 20 bases sitting between them. CDR3 residues: CASSPRAAGASEQYF. In DNA, the CDR3 is TGTGCCAGCAGTCCCCGGGCGGCAGGGGCCTCCGAGCAGTACTTC.

On this clone: At the DNA level, this CDR3 is encoded by other sequences in the same sample as well. This chain connects TRBV27 to TRBJ1-5; D is uncertain. Germline values: CDR1 MNHEY, CDR2 SMNVEV (reference sequence). The length of the CDR3 is 15 residues. Trimming shortened V by 2 bases and J by 1 base, and 9 bases separated the two germline ends. The CDR3 DNA follows: TGTGCCAGCAGTTTAGGAGGAATGAGCAATCAGCCCCAGCATTTT. This codes for CASSLGGMSNQPQHF.

The chain's CDR3 is CASTRGLATDTQYF. The CDR3 region has the DNA TGTGCCAGCACCCGTGGCTTAGCCACAGATACGCAGTATTTT. The chain employs TRBV7-2 and TRBJ2-3, with unresolved D. Per germline, CDR1 SGHTA and CDR2 FQGNSA. Trimming removed 7 bases from V and 2 bases from J, with 13 bases in between. The CDR3 is 14 residues long. The variable domain in full, with the rest retrieved from reference TRBV7-2 and TRBJ2-3, is GAGVSQSPSNKVTEKGKDVELRCDPISGHTALYWYRQSLGQGLEFLIYFQGNSAPDKSGLPSDRFSAERTGGSVSTLTIQRTQQEDSAVYLCASTRGLATDTQYFGPGTRLTVL.